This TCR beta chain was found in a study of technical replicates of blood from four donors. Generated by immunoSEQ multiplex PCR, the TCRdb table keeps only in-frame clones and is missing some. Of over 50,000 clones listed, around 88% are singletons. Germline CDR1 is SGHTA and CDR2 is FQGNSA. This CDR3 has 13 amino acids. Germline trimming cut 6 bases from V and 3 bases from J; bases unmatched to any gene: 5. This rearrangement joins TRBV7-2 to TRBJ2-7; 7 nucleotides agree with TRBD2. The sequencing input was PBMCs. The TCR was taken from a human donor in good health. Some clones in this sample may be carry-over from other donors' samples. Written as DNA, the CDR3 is TGTGCCAGCAGGGAGGGCGGGAGCTACGAGCAGTACTTC. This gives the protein CASREGGSYEQYF.